These T cell receptor beta chains were read from a single sample in a study of blood T cell repertoires in COVID-19. Assay used: immunoSEQ multiplex PCR; TCRdb lists only in-frame clones, some missing. Of 240,000 or so clones in the sample, approximately 83% are singletons; the top ten hold 1.9%. The sequenced sample consisted of peripheral blood. The source of these receptors is a man younger than 40 who had recovered from COVID-19. CDR3s include the opening cysteine and the closing phenylalanine or tryptophan. A D gene is named only where the DNA matches it firmly. Clone size, where shown, is once, few, many, or a class for clones that have expanded.

v_call	clone_size	cdr3_length	d_call	j_call	cdr3_aa	cdr3_nt
TRBV28	once	16	-	TRBJ2-6	CASSLDGATGANVLTF	TGTGCCAGCAGTTTAGACGGAGCTACTGGGGCCAACGTCCTGACTTTC
TRBV18	once	16	-	TRBJ1-1	CASSPAQGVGSTEAFF	TGTGCCAGCTCACCGGCCCAGGGCGTCGGATCCACTGAAGCTTTCTTT
TRBV4-2	once	16	TRBD1	TRBJ2-7	CASSQVRDRGPYEQYF	TGTGCCAGCAGCCAAGTCCGGGACAGGGGCCCCTACGAGCAGTACTTC
TRBV6-6	-	15	-	TRBJ1-1	CASTITGETLVEAFF	TGTGCCAGCACTATAACAGGCGAGACTCTCGTTGAAGCTTTCTTT
TRBV6-5	-	15	-	TRBJ2-4	CASSSPGGAGNIQYF	TGTGCCAGCAGTTCTCCGGGGGGCGCCGGGAACATTCAGTACTTC
TRBV6-6	-	14	TRBD1	TRBJ1-2	CASSPQGAPHGYTF	TGTGCCAGCAGTCCGCAGGGGGCGCCGCATGGCTACACCTTC
TRBV4-2	once	14	-	TRBJ2-2	CASSQDTDTGELFF	TGTGCCAGCAGCCAAGATACGGACACCGGGGAGCTGTTTTTT
TRBV5-6	-	14	TRBD1	TRBJ1-2	CASSLGQGVGGYTF	TGTGCCAGCAGCTTGGGACAGGGGGTCGGCGGCTACACCTTC
TRBV2	-	14	TRBD2	TRBJ2-4	CASSAGTSPDIQYF	TGTGCCAGCAGTGCAGGGACTAGCCCCGACATTCAGTACTTC
TRBV28	many	14	TRBD1	TRBJ2-7	CASSLQGAYHEQYF	TGTGCCAGCAGCTTACAGGGGGCATACCACGAGCAGTACTTC
TRBV5-4	few	16	TRBD2	TRBJ2-5	CASSISGGLGGETQYF	TGTGCCAGCTCCATCTCGGGAGGGCTAGGGGGAGAGACCCAGTACTTC
TRBV7-6	-	14	TRBD2	TRBJ2-7	CASSPTGPGGEQYF	TGTGCCAGCAGCCCCACAGGTCCGGGAGGCGAGCAGTACTTC
TRBV2	-	14	TRBD1	TRBJ1-2	CASSEAHRGSGYTF	TGTGCCAGCAGTGAAGCTCACAGGGGTTCAGGCTACACCTTC
TRBV7-8	-	15	TRBD1	TRBJ2-1	CASSPGTGGFNEQFF	TGTGCCAGCAGCCCCGGGACAGGGGGTTTCAATGAGCAGTTCTTC
TRBV28	-	16	-	TRBJ1-1	CASREGRGLMNTEAFF	TGTGCCAGCAGAGAAGGGCGGGGGCTCATGAACACTGAAGCTTTCTTT
TRBV7-6	-	17	TRBD1	TRBJ2-2	CASSSGTGGFYTGELFF	TGTGCCAGCAGCTCCGGGACAGGGGGGTTTTACACCGGGGAGCTGTTTTTT
TRBV9	-	14	-	TRBJ2-2	CASGAGGNTGELFF	TGTGCCAGCGGGGCTGGGGGCAACACCGGGGAGCTGTTTTTT
TRBV5-1	-	14	TRBD1	TRBJ1-4	CASSSGTGDEKLFF	TGCGCCAGCAGCTCCGGGACAGGTGATGAAAAACTGTTTTTT
TRBV6-1	-	14	-	TRBJ2-7	CASSEAGRGDEQYF	TGTGCCAGCAGTGAAGCCGGCAGGGGGGACGAGCAGTACTTC
TRBV7-2	-	11	-	TRBJ2-3	CASSSTDTQYF	TGTGCCAGTTCTAGCACAGATACGCAGTATTTT
TRBV24-1	-	13	-	TRBJ2-1	CATSKPSDNEQFF	TGTGCCACCTCCAAGCCCTCGGACAATGAGCAGTTCTTC
TRBV5-1	-	16	TRBD1	TRBJ1-2	CASSLGLRQGAYGYTF	TGCGCCAGCAGCTTGGGCTTACGACAGGGGGCTTATGGCTACACCTTC
TRBV11-3	-	13	-	TRBJ1-1	CASSLDVNTEAFF	TGTGCCAGCAGCTTAGACGTTAACACTGAAGCTTTCTTT
TRBV7-8	-	14	-	TRBJ1-2	CASSLVVGGYGYTF	TGTGCCAGCAGCTTAGTCGTCGGGGGGTATGGCTACACCTTC
TRBV19	-	13	-	TRBJ1-2	CASGGVTFYGYTF	TGTGCCTCCGGGGGGGTGACTTTCTATGGCTACACCTTC
TRBV9	-	15	-	TRBJ1-4	CASSVDASPERKLFF	TGTGCCAGCAGCGTAGATGCGAGCCCCGAAAGAAAACTGTTTTTT
TRBV19	-	15	-	TRBJ1-1	CASSMPAGPRVEAFF	TGTGCCAGTAGTATGCCCGCGGGACCGAGGGTTGAAGCTTTCTTT
TRBV18	-	20	TRBD1	TRBJ2-6	CASSLFAQGQKLSGANVLTF	TGTGCCAGCTCACTATTCGCTCAGGGACAGAAATTATCTGGGGCCAACGTCCTGACTTTC
TRBV5-1	-	15	TRBD2	TRBJ2-7	CASSLTPGGVDEQYF	TGCGCCAGCAGCTTAACACCCGGGGGGGTGGACGAGCAGTACTTC
TRBV25-1	once	14	TRBD1	TRBJ2-5	CASRKDRGLETQYF	TGTGCCAGCAGGAAGGACAGGGGGCTGGAGACCCAGTACTTC
TRBV18	-	15	-	TRBJ1-2	CASSPPSYANYGYTF	TGTGCCAGCTCACCACCGAGTTATGCTAACTATGGCTACACCTTC
TRBV6-4	once	17	TRBD1	TRBJ2-2	CASSESKEQGDTGELFF	TGTGCCAGCAGTGAGTCGAAGGAACAGGGGGACACCGGGGAGCTGTTTTTT
TRBV5-1	-	14	TRBD1	TRBJ2-7	CASSFGTGVYEQYF	TGCGCCAGCAGCTTCGGGACAGGGGTTTACGAGCAGTACTTC
TRBV6-5	-	14	-	TRBJ1-6	CASQVSSYNSPLHF	TGTGCCAGCCAGGTGTCGTCCTATAATTCACCCCTCCACTTT
TRBV5-4	-	15	-	TRBJ2-5	CASSSGDNGWETQYF	TGTGCCAGCAGCTCCGGGGACAATGGTTGGGAGACCCAGTACTTC
TRBV15	-	15	-	TRBJ1-4	CATGSIQTGDEKLFF	TGTGCCACGGGGTCGATCCAGACAGGCGATGAAAAACTGTTTTTT
TRBV18	-	13	TRBD1	TRBJ1-1	CASSSQGYTEAFF	TGTGCCAGCTCATCACAGGGGTACACTGAAGCTTTCTTT
TRBV2	-	14	-	TRBJ1-2	CASRRDKELAGYTF	TGTGCCAGCAGGAGGGACAAAGAGCTGGCAGGCTACACCTTC
TRBV9	-	13	-	TRBJ1-2	CASSAPAGAGYTF	TGTGCCAGCAGCGCCCCTGCCGGAGCGGGCTACACCTTC
TRBV5-5	-	13	-	TRBJ1-2	CASSLGTDYGYTF	TGTGCCAGCAGCTTGGGGACAGACTATGGCTACACCTTC
TRBV9	-	14	-	TRBJ2-1	CASSVDGQGNEQFF	TGTGCCAGCAGCGTAGACGGGCAGGGTAATGAGCAGTTCTTC
TRBV29-1	-	14	TRBD1	TRBJ1-5	CSVVGTAINQPQHF	TGCAGCGTTGTAGGGACAGCAATCAATCAGCCCCAGCATTTT
TRBV9	-	12	TRBD1	TRBJ1-2	CASSVAGGGYTF	TGTGCCAGCAGCGTAGCAGGGGGCGGCTACACCTTC
TRBV6-6	-	16	TRBD1	TRBJ1-5	CASSSTGAVGNQPQHF	TGTGCCAGCAGTTCCACAGGGGCCGTAGGCAATCAGCCCCAGCATTTT
TRBV4-1	few	15	-	TRBJ1-6	CASSQLGRQYSPLHF	TGCGCCAGCAGCCAACTCGGCAGGCAATATTCACCCCTCCACTTT
TRBV2	-	15	-	TRBJ2-2	CASRRGLSNTGELFF	TGTGCCAGCAGGCGGGGGCTTTCGAACACCGGGGAGCTGTTTTTT
TRBV12-5	-	16	-	TRBJ1-2	CASGHEIPGGDYGYTF	TGTGCTAGTGGGCACGAAATACCCGGGGGGGACTATGGCTACACCTTC
TRBV6-6	-	14	-	TRBJ1-1	CASSYSAQGTEAFF	TGTGCCAGCAGTTACTCGGCTCAGGGAACTGAAGCTTTCTTT
TRBV19	-	14	TRBD2	TRBJ2-1	CASAGGGDYNEQFF	TGTGCCAGTGCGGGTGGGGGGGACTACAATGAGCAGTTCTTC